Below are 25 T cell receptor beta chains sequenced from a single sample in a study of molecular identifiers for immune sequencing clone quantification. TCRdb called the PCR reads again in MiXCR, with one record for every CDR3 protein. This sample has about 640,000 distinct CDR3 sequences; just under 20% occur once, and the top ten carry approximately 0.9%. The sequencing sample was made of naive CD8+ T cells from blood, with Jurkat cell RNA spiked in. The subset is: FACS-sorted CD8+CD4-CCR7+CD45RA+ naive T cells. The receptors stem from a human donor in good health. Some libraries in this study had Jurkat cell RNA spiked in.

The sample holds many counts of this clonotype. The rearrangement joins TRBV4-1 to TRBJ1-5; D might be TRBD1 (5 bases). Germline V gene data show CDR1 as MGHRA and CDR2 as YSYEKL. With 2 bases removed from V and 1 base from J, the gap between germline ends came to 9 bases. CDR3 length: 15 amino acids. CDR3 sequence: CASSQQGGSNQPQHF. The CDR3 DNA follows: TGCGCCAGCAGCCAACAGGGAGGGAGCAATCAGCCCCAGCATTTT.

The V and J genes are TRBV5-6 and TRBJ2-3; TRBD2 matches 9 bases. CDR3 size: 16 residues. The junction had 6 bases not matched to a gene; V was cut back by 2 bases and J by 2 bases. Germline CDR1 reads SGHDT; CDR2 reads YYEEEE. CDR3 DNA sequence: TGTGCCAGCAGCTTTTCTAGCGGGGCATACACAGATACGCAGTATTTT. Protein sequence: CASSFSSGAYTDTQYF.

Turning to this clonotype: A much bigger clone sits one base away, suggesting this may be a read error. The V gene is TRBV2, the J gene TRBJ2-1, with TRBD1 identical over 9 bases. The CDR3 length is 12 residues. Looked up from germline, CDR1 is SNHLY and CDR2 is FYNNEI. The CDR3 reads CASRYRGLELFF. The CDR3 DNA sequence: TGTGCCAGCAGGTACAGGGGGCTTGAGCTGTTCTTC. The variable domain in full, completed from reference TRBV2 and TRBJ2-1, reads EPEVTQTPSHQVTQMGQEVILRCVPISNHLYFYWYRQILGQKVEFLVSFYNNEISEKSEIFDDQFSVERPDGSNFTLKIRSTKLEDSAMYFCASRYRGLELFFGPGTRLTVL.

This clonotype was found once. This could be a read error, since a much larger clone is one nucleotide away. V is TRBV3-1 and J is TRBJ2-7; TRBD1 or TRBD2 may be the D gene (6 bases each). Germline assignment: CDR1 LGHDT and CDR2 YNNKEL (reference sequence). V lost 3 bases and J 2 bases, leaving 11 bases between the germline ends. This CDR3 spans 14 amino acids. CDR3: CASSHGGAAYEQYF. The CDR3 DNA reads as TGTGCCAGCAGCCACGGGGGCGCGGCCTACGAGCAGTACTTC.

This clonotype occurred many times. J is TRBJ1-1 and V is TRBV7-9; maybe TRBD1 (6 bases). Deletions cut 3 bases from V and 1 base from J, with 9 bases between. There are 14 residues in the CDR3. Germline values: CDR1 SEHNR, CDR2 FQNEAQ (reference sequence). The CDR3 nucleotides read TGTGCCAGCAGCTTGCAGGGGAAGAACACTGAAGCTTTCTTT. This translates into CASSLQGKNTEAFF.

A few counts support this clonotype. The chain uses TRBV5-4 and TRBJ2-5; D is possibly TRBD1 (6 bases). Trimming cost V 0 bases and J 6 bases, with 9 bases left between them. This CDR3 is 13 amino acids long. The germline gives CDR1 SGHNT, CDR2 YYREEE (reference sequence). The CDR3 bases are TGTGCCAGCAGCTTGGCAGGGGAACAGACCCAGTACTTC. This codes for CASSLAGEQTQYF.

In this sample, this clonotype turned up a few times. The V and J genes are TRBV11-2 and TRBJ2-1; 9 bases are shared with TRBD1. The CDR3 has 16 residues. Germline values: CDR1 SGHAT, CDR2 FQNNGV. After removal of 1 base from V and 8 bases from J, the junction contained 9 bases not matched to a gene. CDR3 protein: CASSLAPGTGKDEQFF. CDR3 nucleotides: TGTGCCAGCAGCTTAGCCCCCGGGACAGGGAAGGATGAGCAGTTCTTC.

This clonotype has at least ten counts. This chain uses TRBV7-9 with TRBJ2-3; D remains unclear. The CDR3 contains 13 residues. Germline V gene data show CDR1 as SEHNR and CDR2 as FQNEAQ (reference sequence). The germline V and J ends were trimmed by 4 bases and 10 bases, with 15 bases remaining between them. CDR3 loop: CASSSGRAESQYF. The CDR3 DNA is TGTGCCAGCAGCTCGGGTCGCGCGGAATCGCAGTATTTT. Full variable domain (outside the CDR3, taken from reference TRBV7-9 and TRBJ2-3): DTGVSQNPRHKITKRGQNVTFRCDPISEHNRLYWYRQTLGQGPEFLTYFQNEAQLEKSRLLSDRFSAERPKGSFSTLEIQRTEQGDSAMYLCASSSGRAESQYFGPGTRLTVL.

This chain links TRBV9 with TRBJ2-5, with TRBD1 as a possible D gene (6 bases). The germline V and J ends were trimmed by 3 bases and 2 bases, with 17 bases remaining between them. CDR1 is SGDLS and CDR2 is YYNGEE in the germline V gene. CDR3 size: 16 residues. In DNA form, the CDR3 reads TGTGCCAGCAGCGGGGGAAACGGACAGCTACAAGAGACCCAGTACTTC. It encodes CASSGGNGQLQETQYF.

The table lists this clonotype with many counts. The chain links TRBV4-3 to TRBJ2-3; 8 bases are a match to TRBD2. The CDR3 totals 17 residues. The V gene end was trimmed by 2 bases and the J gene end by 4 bases; junction bases not matched to a gene: 11. Germline V CDR1 and CDR2: LGHNA, YSLEER. The CDR3 DNA is TGCGCCAGCAGCCAATCGCCCGCAGCGGGGGCTCCAGATACGCAGTATTTT. This codes for CASSQSPAAGAPDTQYF.

The chain combines TRBV27 with TRBJ1-5, with D unclear. This CDR3 has 16 amino acids. In germline, CDR1 is MNHEY, CDR2 SMNVEV (reference sequence). Trimming stripped 1 base from V and 0 bases from J, with 10 bases between. CDR3 region: CASSLLTPYSNQPQHF. The CDR3 DNA sequence: TGTGCCAGCAGTTTATTAACCCCTTATAGCAATCAGCCCCAGCATTTT.

To note about this clonotype: A much bigger clone sits one base away, suggesting this may be a read error. The chain recombines TRBV2 with TRBJ1-1, with no clear D. The germline V and J ends were trimmed by 2 bases and 3 bases, with 10 bases remaining between them. Germline lookup yields CDR1 SNHLY and CDR2 FYNNEI. There are 14 residues in the CDR3. CDR3 protein: CASSEWNLDTEAFF. DNA of the CDR3: TGTGCCAGCAGTGAATGGAATTTGGACACTGAAGCTTTCTTT.

J is TRBJ1-1 and V is TRBV11-2; D possibly corresponds to TRBD1 (6 bases). This CDR3 contains 14 residues. Germline V CDR1 and CDR2: SGHAT, FQNNGV. V shed 5 bases and J shed 1 base, with 11 bases lying between them. CDR3 sequence reads: CASSPTGWNTEAFF. The CDR3 bases are TGTGCCAGCAGCCCGACAGGTTGGAACACTGAAGCTTTCTTT. Full variable domain (missing parts from reference TRBV11-2 and TRBJ1-1): EAGVAQSPRYKIIEKRQSVAFWCNPISGHATLYWYQQILGQGPKLLIQFQNNGVVDDSQLPKDRFSAERLKGVDSTLKIQPAKLEDSAVYLCASSPTGWNTEAFFGQGTRLTVV.

This clonotype was seen at least ten times. The V and J genes are TRBV4-3 and TRBJ2-3; TRBD2 aligns across 7 bases. The V gene end was trimmed by 0 bases and the J gene end by 6 bases; junction bases not matched to a gene: 9. Germline-derived CDR1 and CDR2 are LGHNA and YSLEER. This CDR3 spans 16 amino acids. For the CDR3, the DNA is TGCGCCAGCAGCCAAGACCGGGACTACCTTAGCGATACGCAGTATTTT. Translation: CASSQDRDYLSDTQYF.

In its sample, this clonotype was seen many times. The chain joins TRBV20-1 to TRBJ2-7; D is unresolved. The CDR3 totals 13 residues. CDR1 is DFQATT, CDR2 SNEGSKA, per germline (reference sequence). V was cut by 1 base and J by 4 bases, with 11 bases left in between. CDR3 in amino acids: CSARGSDRYEQYF. The CDR3 DNA reads TGCAGTGCTAGAGGTAGTGATAGATACGAGCAGTACTTC.

About this clonotype itself: With a much larger clone just one base away, this may be a read error. The chain employs TRBV7-2 and TRBJ2-7; D tentatively reads TRBD1 or TRBD2 (5 bases each). Germline CDR1 reads SGHTA; CDR2 reads FQGNSA. V shed 4 bases and J shed 3 bases, with 22 bases lying between them. CDR3 length: 17 residues. In DNA form, the CDR3 reads TGTGCCAGCAGCTCGGGTAGGTCGAGGGGCTCTCACTACGAGCAGTACTTC. This translates into CASSSGRSRGSHYEQYF.

At least ten counts were recorded for this clonotype. The V call is TRBV4-3, the J call TRBJ1-2; tentatively, D is TRBD1 (6 bases). This CDR3 has 17 residues. From germline, CDR1 is LGHNA and CDR2 YSLEER. The V gene lost 1 base and the J gene lost 0 bases, with 15 bases spanning the gap. The CDR3 nucleotides are TGCGCCAGCAGCCAAGGCGGGCCGGGACACCCTAACTATGGCTACACCTTC. This codes for CASSQGGPGHPNYGYTF.

This clonotype was seen ten or more times. V gene TRBV25-1 combines with J gene TRBJ2-3, with 8 bases lining up with TRBD2. The germline CDR1 and CDR2 sequences are MGHDK and SYGVNS. V gave up 6 bases and J gave up 4 bases; unmatched junction bases: 6. The CDR3 sequence is 14 residues long. The CDR3 nucleotides read TGTGCCAGCAGCGGACTAGCAGTGTCAGATACGCAGTATTTT. This translates into CASSGLAVSDTQYF.

This clonotype has at least ten counts. The chain employs TRBV12-3 or TRBV12-4 and TRBJ2-4; maybe TRBD1 (6 bases). V was trimmed by 6 bases and J by 4 bases, leaving 10 bases between them. This CDR3 is built from 13 residues. The CDR3 nucleotides read TGTGCCAGCAGCCCAGGACAGAAAAACATTCAGTACTTC. As protein: CASSPGQKNIQYF.

The chain recombines TRBV27 with TRBJ2-5, with 13 bases fitting TRBD2. The germline V gene has CDR1 MNHEY and CDR2 SMNVEV (reference sequence). The CDR3 spans 16 residues. V gave up 5 bases and J gave up 3 bases; unmatched junction bases: 6. CDR3 bases: TGTGCCAGCAGTCCCTGGACTAGCGGGGGAGAAGAGACCCAGTACTTC. Translated: CASSPWTSGGEETQYF.

Regarding this clonotype: A read error may be the cause here, since a much bigger clone is one base away. In DNA form, the CDR3 reads TGTGCCAGCAGCGTAGGGCGGGTCCTAACACCTAGCACAGATACGCAGTATTTT. It yields the protein CASSVGRVLTPSTDTQYF. V and J are TRBV9 and TRBJ2-3; D is perhaps TRBD2 (5 bases). Trimming shortened V by 0 bases and J by 0 bases, and 17 bases separated the two germline ends. The CDR3 is 18 residues long. CDR1 and CDR2 (germline): SGDLS, YYNGEE.

This clonotype was detected many times. The chain employs TRBV4-1 and TRBJ2-7, with D perhaps matching TRBD2 (5 bases). Trimming took 0 bases from V and 2 from J, leaving 8 bases between them. Germline V gene lookup returns CDR1 MGHRA and CDR2 YSYEKL. The length of the CDR3 is 14 residues. CDR3 region: CASSQDTGAYEQYF. The DNA of the CDR3 is TGCGCCAGCAGCCAAGATACCGGGGCCTACGAGCAGTACTTC.

This clonotype occurred a few times. V and J are TRBV30 and TRBJ2-7; 9 bases map to TRBD1. This CDR3 region has 15 residues. V was pared by 0 bases and J by 5 bases, with 8 bases of the junction left unmatched. Germline assignment: CDR1 GTSNPN and CDR2 SVGIG (reference sequence). DNA for the CDR3: TGTGCCTGGAGTGTACTCGGGACAGGGTTAGACGAGCAGTACTTC. Translating gives CAWSVLGTGLDEQYF.

This clonotype turned up a few times. V and J are TRBV3-1 and TRBJ2-3; 10 nucleotides align to TRBD2. Per germline, CDR1 LGHDT and CDR2 YNNKEL (reference sequence). The trim removed 8 bases at V and 3 bases at J, leaving 14 bases unmatched. The CDR3 has 17 amino acids. The chain's CDR3 is CASGPYLAGDETDTQYF. The CDR3 bases are TGTGCCAGCGGCCCCTACCTAGCGGGAGATGAAACAGATACGCAGTATTTT.

As for this clonotype: Being one base from a much bigger clone, this may be a read error. The V call is TRBV19, the J call TRBJ1-1; TRBD1 agrees at 7 bases. There are 14 residues in the CDR3. Germline CDR1 reads LNHDA; CDR2 reads SQIVND (reference sequence). The CDR3 loop reads CASSEPTGPPEALF. CDR3 in DNA: TGTGCCAGTAGCGAACCGACAGGGCCCCCTGAAGCTCTCTTT.